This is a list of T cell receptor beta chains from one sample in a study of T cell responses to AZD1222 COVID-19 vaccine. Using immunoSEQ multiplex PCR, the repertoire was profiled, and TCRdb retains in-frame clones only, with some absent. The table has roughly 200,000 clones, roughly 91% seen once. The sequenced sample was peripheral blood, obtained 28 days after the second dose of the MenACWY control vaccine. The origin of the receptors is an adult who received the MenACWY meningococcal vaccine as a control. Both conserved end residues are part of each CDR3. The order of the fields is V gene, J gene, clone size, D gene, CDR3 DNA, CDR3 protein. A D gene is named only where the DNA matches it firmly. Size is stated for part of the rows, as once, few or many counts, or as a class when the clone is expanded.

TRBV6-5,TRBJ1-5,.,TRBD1,TGTGCCAGCAGTCCGGACAGGGGGGGGAATCAGCCCCAGCATTTT,CASSPDRGGNQPQHF
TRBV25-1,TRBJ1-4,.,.,TGTGCCAGCAGTGAAGGACGGAATAATGAAAAACTGTTTTTT,CASSEGRNNEKLFF
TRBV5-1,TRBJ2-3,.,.,TGCGCCAGCTCTCAAGGGTTTAGCACAGATACGCAGTATTTT,CASSQGFSTDTQYF
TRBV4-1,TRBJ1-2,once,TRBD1,TGCGCCAGCAGCCAAGATCGGACAGGGCCCTATGGCTACACCTTC,CASSQDRTGPYGYTF
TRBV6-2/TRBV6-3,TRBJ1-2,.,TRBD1,TGTGCCAGCAGCTTACAGGGGACTGGTGGCTACACCTTC,CASSLQGTGGYTF
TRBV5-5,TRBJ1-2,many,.,TGTGCCAGCAGCTGGGGACCGGTGGATGGCTACACCTTC,CASSWGPVDGYTF
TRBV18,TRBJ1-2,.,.,TGTGCCAGCTCACCGTCCCAGGGGCACATCTATGGCTACACCTTC,CASSPSQGHIYGYTF
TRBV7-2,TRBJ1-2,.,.,TGTGCCAGCAGCTTAGGCCCGGACAGTAACTATGGCTACACCTTC,CASSLGPDSNYGYTF
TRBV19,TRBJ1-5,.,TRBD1,TGTGCCAGTAGTATAGGTTGGAACAGGGGAGGTAATCAGCCCCAGCATTTT,CASSIGWNRGGNQPQHF
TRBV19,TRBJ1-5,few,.,TGTGCCAGTACTGACAGCTACCGCAATCAGCCCCAGCATTTT,CASTDSYRNQPQHF
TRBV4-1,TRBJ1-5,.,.,TGCGCCAGCAGCCAAGATTCGGCAGGCAGCTTCAATCAGCCCCAGCATTTT,CASSQDSAGSFNQPQHF
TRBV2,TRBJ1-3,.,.,TGTGCCAGCAGGGCCTCCTCTGGAAACACCATATATTTT,CASRASSGNTIYF
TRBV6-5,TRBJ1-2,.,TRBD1,TGTGCCAGCAGACAGGGGGCTACCTATGGCTACACCTTC,CASRQGATYGYTF
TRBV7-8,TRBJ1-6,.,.,TGTGCCAGCAGCTTAGATACTACACAGGGAGCACCCCTCCACTTT,CASSLDTTQGAPLHF
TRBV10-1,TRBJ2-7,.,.,TGCGCCAGCAGTGAGCCGGGACTCTACGAGCAGTACTTC,CASSEPGLYEQYF
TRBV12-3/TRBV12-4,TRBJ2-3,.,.,TGTGCCAGCACGGTGGGGGGCGGAGATACGCAGTATTTT,CASTVGGGDTQYF
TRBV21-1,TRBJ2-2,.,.,TGTGCCAGAGGGGGGTTCGCGAACACCGGGGAGCTGTTTTTT,CARGGFANTGELFF
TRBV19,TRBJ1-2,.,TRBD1,TGTGCCAGTAGTAAAAATCAGGGGGCTAACGGCTACACCTTC,CASSKNQGANGYTF
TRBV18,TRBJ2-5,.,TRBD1,TGTGCCAGCTCACCACCAGGCGGGGACAGGGGGCCAGAGACCCAGTACTTC,CASSPPGGDRGPETQYF
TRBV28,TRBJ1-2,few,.,TGTGCCAGCAGTTTTCGATACAACTATGGCTACACCTTC,CASSFRYNYGYTF
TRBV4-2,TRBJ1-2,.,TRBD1,TGTGCCAGCAGCCAAGGGACAGGGAATATCCATGGCTACACCTTC,CASSQGTGNIHGYTF
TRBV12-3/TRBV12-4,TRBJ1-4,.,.,TGTGCCAGCAGTTTTGGCACCGGGTCCCAACTGTTTTTT,CASSFGTGSQLFF
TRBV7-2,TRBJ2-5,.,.,TGTGCCAGCAGCTTAGCGGGCTCCCAAGAGACCCAGTACTTC,CASSLAGSQETQYF
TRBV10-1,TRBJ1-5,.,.,TGCGCCAGCAGCTCTCAGGGGTTCTTCAATCAGCCCCAGCATTTT,CASSSQGFFNQPQHF
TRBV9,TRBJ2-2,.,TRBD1,TGTGCCAGCAGCGCAAGTAAGCGACAGGGGATGAACACCGGGGAGCTGTTTTTT,CASSASKRQGMNTGELFF
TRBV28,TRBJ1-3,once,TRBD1,TGTGCCAGCAGTCAGGGGGGGACAGGGGGACCGGGCACCATATATTTT,CASSQGGTGGPGTIYF
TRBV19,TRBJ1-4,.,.,TGTGCCAGTAGTTTAACACAGGGTCGCCCTAATGAAAAACTGTTTTTT,CASSLTQGRPNEKLFF
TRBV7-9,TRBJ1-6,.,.,TGTGCCAGCAGCTCGGACGGGTATTCACCCCTCCACTTT,CASSSDGYSPLHF
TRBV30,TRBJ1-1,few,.,TGTGCCTGGAAGGTTGAGGTCGGTACTGAAGCTTTCTTT,CAWKVEVGTEAFF
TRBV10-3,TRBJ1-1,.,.,TGTGCCATCAGGGGGACGCAAATGAACACTGAAGCTTTCTTT,CAIRGTQMNTEAFF
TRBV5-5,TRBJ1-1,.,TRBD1,TGTGCCAGCAGCTCCGTGACAGGGGCCACTGAAGCTTTCTTT,CASSSVTGATEAFF
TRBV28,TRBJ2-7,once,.,TGTGCCACCACTTGGACCAGGGGCGAGCAGTACTTC,CATTWTRGEQYF
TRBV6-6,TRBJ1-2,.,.,TGTGCCAGCAGTTACGGGGGTGGCTATGGCTACACCTTC,CASSYGGGYGYTF
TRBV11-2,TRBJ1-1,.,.,TGTGCCAGCAGCGCGGACAGATTGAACACTGAAGCTTTCTTT,CASSADRLNTEAFF
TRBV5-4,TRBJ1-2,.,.,TGTGCCAGCAGCTTGGCCGGGACTCCATATGGCTACACCTTC,CASSLAGTPYGYTF
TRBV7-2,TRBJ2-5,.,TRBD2,TGTGCCAGCAGCTTAGCGCTCGGCGGGGGGCAAGAGACCCAGTACTTC,CASSLALGGGQETQYF
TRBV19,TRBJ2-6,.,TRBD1,TGTGCCAGTAGTCCGGGACAGCCTGGGGGGGCCAACGTCCTGACTTTC,CASSPGQPGGANVLTF
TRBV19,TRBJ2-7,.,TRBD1,TGTGCCAGTAGTATAGGAGGGGGCGTACACGAGCAGTACTTC,CASSIGGGVHEQYF
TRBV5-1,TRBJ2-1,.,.,TGCGCCAGCAGCGGAGGACTTTGGAATGAGCAGTTCTTC,CASSGGLWNEQFF
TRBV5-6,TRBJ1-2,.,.,TGTGCCAGCAGCCGATTACAGGGTAGCGGATATGGCTACACCTTC,CASSRLQGSGYGYTF
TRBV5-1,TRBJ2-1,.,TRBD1,TGCGCCAGCAGCCCGGGACAGGGCCACTACAATGAGCAGTTCTTC,CASSPGQGHYNEQFF
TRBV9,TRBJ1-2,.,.,TGTGCCAGCAGCTCCTGGTGGGGCTACACCTTC,CASSSWWGYTF
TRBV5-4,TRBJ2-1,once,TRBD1,TGTGCCAGCAGCTCGACAGGGGCCTACAATGAGCAGTTCTTC,CASSSTGAYNEQFF
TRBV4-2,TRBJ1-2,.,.,TGTGCCAGCAGCCAAGTCGCGGGGCAGGCCCTGATACCGACCTTC,CASSQVAGQALIPTF
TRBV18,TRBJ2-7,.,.,TGTGCCAGCTCACCATCCTTGGAGGCCGACGAGCAGTACTTC,CASSPSLEADEQYF
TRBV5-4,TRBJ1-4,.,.,TGTGCCAGCAGCGACGGAGCTAATGAAAAACTGTTTTTT,CASSDGANEKLFF
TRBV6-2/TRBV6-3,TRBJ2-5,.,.,TGTGCCAGCAGCCTCAGTGGCCCGGAGACCCAGTACTTC,CASSLSGPETQYF
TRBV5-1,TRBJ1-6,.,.,TGCGCCAGCAGCTTTTCAACAGGAAAGGATTCACCCCTCCACTTT,CASSFSTGKDSPLHF
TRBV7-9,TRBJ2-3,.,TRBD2,TGTGCCAGCAGATCGGGACTAGCGGGAGGAGATACGCAGTATTTT,CASRSGLAGGDTQYF
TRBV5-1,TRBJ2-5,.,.,TGCGCCAGCAGCTTGGGGGGCAGCTACCAAGAGACCCAGTACTTC,CASSLGGSYQETQYF
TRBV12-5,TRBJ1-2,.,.,TGTGCTAGTGGTTCCCGCGAACAGGGAAAAAGCAACTATGGCTACACCTTC,CASGSREQGKSNYGYTF
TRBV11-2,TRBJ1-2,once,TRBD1,TGTGCCAGCAGCTCCCCCAGGCGACAGGGGGCTAACTATGGCTACACCTTC,CASSSPRRQGANYGYTF
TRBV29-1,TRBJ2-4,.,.,TGCAGCGTTGAGCTCGGTATTCCAAACATTCAGTACTTC,CSVELGIPNIQYF
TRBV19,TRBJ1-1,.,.,TGTGCCAGTATCCATAGGACAAGCATGAACACTGAAGCTTTCTTT,CASIHRTSMNTEAFF